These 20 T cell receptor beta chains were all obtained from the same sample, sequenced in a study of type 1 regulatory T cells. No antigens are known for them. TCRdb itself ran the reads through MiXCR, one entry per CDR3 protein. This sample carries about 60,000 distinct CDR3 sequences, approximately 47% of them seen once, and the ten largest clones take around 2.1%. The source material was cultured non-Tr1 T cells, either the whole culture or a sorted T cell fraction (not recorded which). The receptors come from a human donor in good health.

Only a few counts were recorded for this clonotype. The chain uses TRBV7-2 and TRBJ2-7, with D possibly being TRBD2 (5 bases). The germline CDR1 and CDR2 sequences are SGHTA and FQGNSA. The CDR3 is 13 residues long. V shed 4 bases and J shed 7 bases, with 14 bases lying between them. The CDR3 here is CASSSGFHGEQYF. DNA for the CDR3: TGTGCCAGCAGCTCGGGGTTCCACGGGGAGCAGTACTTC.

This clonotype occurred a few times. CDR3 in amino acids: CASSQDWIRDATSGGNTDTQYF. DNA for the CDR3: TGTGCCAGCAGCCAAGATTGGATTAGGGATGCAACTAGCGGGGGCAACACAGATACGCAGTATTTT. This rearrangement joins TRBV4-2 to TRBJ2-3; 11 bases are shared with TRBD2. The CDR3 is made up of 22 amino acids. Per the germline V gene, CDR1 is LGHNA and CDR2 is YNFKEQ. Trimming took 0 bases from V and 2 from J; bases not matched to a gene: 19.

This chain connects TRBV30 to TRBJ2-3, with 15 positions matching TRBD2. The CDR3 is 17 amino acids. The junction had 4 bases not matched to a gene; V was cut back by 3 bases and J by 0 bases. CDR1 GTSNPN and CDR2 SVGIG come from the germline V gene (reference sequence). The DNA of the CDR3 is TGTGCCTGGAGAAGCGGGACTAGCGGGAGGAGCACAGATACGCAGTATTTT. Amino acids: CAWRSGTSGRSTDTQYF.

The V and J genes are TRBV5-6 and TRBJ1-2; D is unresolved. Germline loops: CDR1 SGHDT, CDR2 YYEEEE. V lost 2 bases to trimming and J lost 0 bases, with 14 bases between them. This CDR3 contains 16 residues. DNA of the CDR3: TGTGCCAGCAGCTTAGTAGGACCGAACACTAACTATGGCTACACCTTC. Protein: CASSLVGPNTNYGYTF.

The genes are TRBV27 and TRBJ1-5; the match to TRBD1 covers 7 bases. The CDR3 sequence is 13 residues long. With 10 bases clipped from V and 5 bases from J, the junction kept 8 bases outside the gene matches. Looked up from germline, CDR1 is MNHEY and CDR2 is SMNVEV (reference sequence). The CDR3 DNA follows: TGTGCCAACATAACAGGGGATGATCAGCCCCAGCATTTT. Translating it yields CANITGDDQPQHF.

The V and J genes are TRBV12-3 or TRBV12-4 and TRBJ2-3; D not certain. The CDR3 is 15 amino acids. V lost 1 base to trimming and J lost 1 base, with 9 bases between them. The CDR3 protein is CASSLDGRGTDTQYF. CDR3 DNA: TGTGCCAGCAGTTTAGACGGTCGGGGCACAGATACGCAGTATTTT.

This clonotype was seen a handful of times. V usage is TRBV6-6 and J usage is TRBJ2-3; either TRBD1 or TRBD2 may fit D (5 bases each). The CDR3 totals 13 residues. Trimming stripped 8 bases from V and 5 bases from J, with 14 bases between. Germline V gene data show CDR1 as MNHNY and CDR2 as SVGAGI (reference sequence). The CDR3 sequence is CASGAPRGDTQYF. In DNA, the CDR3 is TGTGCCAGCGGGGCCCCGAGGGGAGATACGCAGTATTTT.

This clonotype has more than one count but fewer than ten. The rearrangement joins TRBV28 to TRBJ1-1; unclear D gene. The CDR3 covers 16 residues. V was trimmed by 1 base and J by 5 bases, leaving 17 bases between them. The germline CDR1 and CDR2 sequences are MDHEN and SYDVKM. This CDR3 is CASSLFSGASRTEAFF. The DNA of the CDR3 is TGTGCCAGCAGTTTATTCTCTGGAGCGAGCCGTACTGAAGCTTTCTTT.

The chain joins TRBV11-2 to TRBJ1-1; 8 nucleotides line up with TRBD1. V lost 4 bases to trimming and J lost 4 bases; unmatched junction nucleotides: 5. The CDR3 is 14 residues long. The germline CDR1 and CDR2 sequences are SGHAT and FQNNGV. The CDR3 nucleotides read TGTGCCAGCAGCTCCGACAGGGGTGGCACTGAAGCTTTCTTT. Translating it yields CASSSDRGGTEAFF.

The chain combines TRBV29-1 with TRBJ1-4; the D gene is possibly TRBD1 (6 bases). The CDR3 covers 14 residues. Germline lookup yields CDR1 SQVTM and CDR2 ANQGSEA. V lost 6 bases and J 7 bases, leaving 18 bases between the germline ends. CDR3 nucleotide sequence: TGCAGCGTGGGAGTACAGGGCTTGGCTGAAAAACTGTTTTTT. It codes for CSVGVQGLAEKLFF.

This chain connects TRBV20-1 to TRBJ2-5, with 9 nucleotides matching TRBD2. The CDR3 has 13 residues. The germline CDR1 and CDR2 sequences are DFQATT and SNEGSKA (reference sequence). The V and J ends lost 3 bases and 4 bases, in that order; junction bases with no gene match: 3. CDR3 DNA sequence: TGCAGTGCTAGGCGGGGGGGCGGAGAGACCCAGTACTTC. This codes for CSARRGGGETQYF.

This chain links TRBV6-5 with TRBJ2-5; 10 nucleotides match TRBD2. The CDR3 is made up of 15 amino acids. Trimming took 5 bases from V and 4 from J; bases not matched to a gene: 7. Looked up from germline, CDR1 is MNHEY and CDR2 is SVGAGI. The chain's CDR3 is CASSPAGGPGETQYF. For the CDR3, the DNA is TGTGCCAGCAGTCCAGCGGGGGGGCCTGGAGAGACCCAGTACTTC.

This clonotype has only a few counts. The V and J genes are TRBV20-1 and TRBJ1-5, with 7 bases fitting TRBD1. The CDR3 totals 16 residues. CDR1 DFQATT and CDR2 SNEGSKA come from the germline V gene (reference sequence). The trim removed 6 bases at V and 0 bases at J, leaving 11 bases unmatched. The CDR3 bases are TGCAGTGCAAGGACAGGATTTTGGGATAGCAATCAGCCCCAGCATTTT. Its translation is CSARTGFWDSNQPQHF.

CDR3 coding DNA: TGTGCCAGCAGTTGGACAGGGGGGGCAGCCAAAAACATTCAGTACTTC. Amino acid sequence: CASSWTGGAAKNIQYF. This chain joins TRBV28 and TRBJ2-4; 10 bases align to TRBD1. This CDR3 has 16 amino acids. Looked up from germline, CDR1 is MDHEN and CDR2 is SYDVKM. With V trimmed by 4 bases and J by 0 bases, 3 bases remained unmatched.

Written as DNA, the CDR3 is TGCAGTGCTAGGGGTTCACAGGGCAACTATGGCTACACCTTC. Translating gives CSARGSQGNYGYTF. The rearrangement joins TRBV20-1 to TRBJ1-2, with D possibly being TRBD1 (6 bases). Trimming pared 3 bases from V and 2 bases from J, leaving 13 bases between. The length of the CDR3 is 14 residues. Germline CDR1 DFQATT, CDR2 SNEGSKA (reference sequence).

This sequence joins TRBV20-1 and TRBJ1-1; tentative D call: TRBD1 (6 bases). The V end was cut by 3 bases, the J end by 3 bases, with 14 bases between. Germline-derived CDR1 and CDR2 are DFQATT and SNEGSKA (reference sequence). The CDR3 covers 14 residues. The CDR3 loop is CSASKQGKDTEAFF. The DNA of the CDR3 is TGCAGTGCTAGTAAGCAGGGGAAGGACACTGAAGCTTTCTTT.

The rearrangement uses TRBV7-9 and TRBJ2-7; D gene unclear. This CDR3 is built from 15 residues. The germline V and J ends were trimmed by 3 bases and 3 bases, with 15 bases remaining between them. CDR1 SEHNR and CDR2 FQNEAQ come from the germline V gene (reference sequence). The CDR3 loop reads CASSFAAEPIYEQYF. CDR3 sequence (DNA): TGTGCCAGCAGCTTCGCGGCGGAGCCAATCTACGAGCAGTACTTC. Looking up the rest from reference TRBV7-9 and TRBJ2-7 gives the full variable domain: DTGVSQNPRHKITKRGQNVTFRCDPISEHNRLYWYRQTLGQGPEFLTYFQNEAQLEKSRLLSDRFSAERPKGSFSTLEIQRTEQGDSAMYLCASSFAAEPIYEQYFGPGTRLTVT.

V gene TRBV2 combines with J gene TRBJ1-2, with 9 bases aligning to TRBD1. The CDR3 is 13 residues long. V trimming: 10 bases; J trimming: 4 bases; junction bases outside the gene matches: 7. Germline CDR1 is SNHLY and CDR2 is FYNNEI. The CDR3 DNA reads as TGTGCCACCACGACAGGGGGACTCTATGGCTACACCTTC. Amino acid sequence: CATTTGGLYGYTF.

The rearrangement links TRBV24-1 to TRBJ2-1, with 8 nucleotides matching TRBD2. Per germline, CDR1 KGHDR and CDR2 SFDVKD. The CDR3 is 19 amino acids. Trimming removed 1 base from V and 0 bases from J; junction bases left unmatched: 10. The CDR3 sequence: CATSDLMSSGGSSYNEQFF. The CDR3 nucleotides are TGTGCCACCAGTGATTTAATGTCCAGCGGGGGTAGCTCCTACAATGAGCAGTTCTTC.

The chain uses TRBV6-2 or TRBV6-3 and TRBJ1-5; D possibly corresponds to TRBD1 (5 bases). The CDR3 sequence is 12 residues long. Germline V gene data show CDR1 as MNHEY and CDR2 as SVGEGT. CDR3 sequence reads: CGTGSSNQPQHF. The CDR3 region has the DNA TGTGGAACAGGCAGTAGCAATCAGCCCCAGCATTTT.